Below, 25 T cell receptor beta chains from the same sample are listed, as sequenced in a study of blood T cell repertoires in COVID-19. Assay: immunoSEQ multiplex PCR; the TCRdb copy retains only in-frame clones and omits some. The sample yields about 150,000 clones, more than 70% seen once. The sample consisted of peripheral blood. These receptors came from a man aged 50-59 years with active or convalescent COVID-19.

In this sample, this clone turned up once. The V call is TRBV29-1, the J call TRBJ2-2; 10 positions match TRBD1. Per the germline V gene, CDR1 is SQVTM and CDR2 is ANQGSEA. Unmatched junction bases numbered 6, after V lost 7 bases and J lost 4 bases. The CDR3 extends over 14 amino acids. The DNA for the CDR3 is TGCAGCGCTACAGGGACAGGGGTCACCGGGGAGCTGTTTTTT. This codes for CSATGTGVTGELFF.

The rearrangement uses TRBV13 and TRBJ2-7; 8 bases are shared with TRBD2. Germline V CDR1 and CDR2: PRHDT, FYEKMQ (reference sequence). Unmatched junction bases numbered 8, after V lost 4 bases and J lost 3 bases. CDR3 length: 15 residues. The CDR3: CASSWPAAGDYEQYF. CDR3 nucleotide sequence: TGTGCCAGCAGCTGGCCGGCAGCGGGGGACTACGAGCAGTACTTC.

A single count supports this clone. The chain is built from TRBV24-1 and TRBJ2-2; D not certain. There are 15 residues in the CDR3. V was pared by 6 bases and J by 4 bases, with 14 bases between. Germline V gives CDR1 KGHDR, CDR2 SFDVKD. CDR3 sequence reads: CATSPHRTPTGELFF. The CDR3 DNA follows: TGTGCCACCAGTCCCCATCGTACTCCCACCGGGGAGCTGTTTTTT.

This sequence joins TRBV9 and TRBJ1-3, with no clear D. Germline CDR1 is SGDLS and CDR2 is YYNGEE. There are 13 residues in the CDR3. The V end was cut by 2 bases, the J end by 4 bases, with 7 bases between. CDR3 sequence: CASSVGLGNTIYF. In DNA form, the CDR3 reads TGTGCCAGCAGCGTTGGACTGGGAAACACCATATATTTT.

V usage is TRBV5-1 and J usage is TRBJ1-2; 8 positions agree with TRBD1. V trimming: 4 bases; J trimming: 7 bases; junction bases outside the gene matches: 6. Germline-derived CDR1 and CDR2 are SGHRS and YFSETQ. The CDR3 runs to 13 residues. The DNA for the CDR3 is TGCGCCAGCAGCGAGGACAGGGCCTTTGGCTACACCTTC. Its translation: CASSEDRAFGYTF.

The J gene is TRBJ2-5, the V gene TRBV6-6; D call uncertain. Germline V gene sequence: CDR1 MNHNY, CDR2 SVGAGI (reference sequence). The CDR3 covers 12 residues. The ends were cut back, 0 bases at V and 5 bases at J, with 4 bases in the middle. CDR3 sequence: CASSYSVETQYF. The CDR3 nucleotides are TGTGCCAGCAGTTACTCCGTTGAGACCCAGTACTTC.

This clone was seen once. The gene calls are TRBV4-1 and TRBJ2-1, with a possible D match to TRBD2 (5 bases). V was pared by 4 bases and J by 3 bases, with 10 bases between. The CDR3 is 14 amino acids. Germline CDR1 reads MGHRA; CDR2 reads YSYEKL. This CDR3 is CASSPPGSYNEQFF. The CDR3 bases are TGCGCCAGCAGCCCCCCGGGAAGCTACAATGAGCAGTTCTTC.

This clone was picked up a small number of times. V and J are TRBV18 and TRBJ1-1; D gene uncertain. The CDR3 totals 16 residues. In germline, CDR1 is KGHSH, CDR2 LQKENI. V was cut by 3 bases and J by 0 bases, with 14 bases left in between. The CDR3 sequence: CASSPLHSSMNTEAFF. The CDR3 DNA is TGTGCCAGCTCACCCTTGCACTCTTCCATGAACACTGAAGCTTTCTTT. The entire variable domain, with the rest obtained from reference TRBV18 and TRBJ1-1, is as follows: NAGVMQNPRHLVRRRGQEARLRCSPMKGHSHVYWYRQLPEEGLKFMVYLQKENIIDESGMPKERFSAEFPKEGPSILRIQQVVRGDSAAYFCASSPLHSSMNTEAFFGQGTRLTVV.

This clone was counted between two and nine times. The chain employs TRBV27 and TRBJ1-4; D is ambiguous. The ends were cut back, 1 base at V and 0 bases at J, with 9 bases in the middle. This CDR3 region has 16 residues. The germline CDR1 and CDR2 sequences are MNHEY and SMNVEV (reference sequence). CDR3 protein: CASSLYFPSTNEKLFF. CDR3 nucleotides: TGTGCCAGCAGTTTATATTTTCCCTCAACTAATGAAAAACTGTTTTTT.

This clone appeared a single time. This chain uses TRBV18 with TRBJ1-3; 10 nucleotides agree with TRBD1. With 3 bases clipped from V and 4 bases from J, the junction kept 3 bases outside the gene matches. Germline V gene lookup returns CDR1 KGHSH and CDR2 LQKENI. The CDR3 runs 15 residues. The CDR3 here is CASSPGTGEGNTIYF. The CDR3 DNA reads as TGTGCCAGCTCACCGGGGACAGGGGAAGGAAACACCATATATTTT.

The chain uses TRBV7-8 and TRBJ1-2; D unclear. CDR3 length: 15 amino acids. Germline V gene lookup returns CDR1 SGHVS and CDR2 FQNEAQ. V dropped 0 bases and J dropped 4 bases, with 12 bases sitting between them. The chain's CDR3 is CASSLARAGPYGYTF. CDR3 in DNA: TGTGCCAGCAGCTTAGCGCGGGCAGGTCCCTATGGCTACACCTTC.

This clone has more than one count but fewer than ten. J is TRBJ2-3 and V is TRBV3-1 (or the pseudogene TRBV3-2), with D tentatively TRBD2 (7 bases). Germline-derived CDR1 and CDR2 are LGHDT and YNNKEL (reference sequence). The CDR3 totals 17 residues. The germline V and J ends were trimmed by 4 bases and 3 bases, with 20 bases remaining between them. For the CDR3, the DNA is TGTGCCAGCAGCCCCGAGGGGAGGGGGGGGATTACAGATACGCAGTATTTT. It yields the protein CASSPEGRGGITDTQYF.

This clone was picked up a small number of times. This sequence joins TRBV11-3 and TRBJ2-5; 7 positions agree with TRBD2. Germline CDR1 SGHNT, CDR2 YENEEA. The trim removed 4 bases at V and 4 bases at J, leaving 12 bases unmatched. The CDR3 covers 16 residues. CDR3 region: CASSSLAAAAGETQYF. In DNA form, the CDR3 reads TGTGCCAGCAGCTCCCTAGCGGCCGCTGCGGGAGAGACCCAGTACTTC.

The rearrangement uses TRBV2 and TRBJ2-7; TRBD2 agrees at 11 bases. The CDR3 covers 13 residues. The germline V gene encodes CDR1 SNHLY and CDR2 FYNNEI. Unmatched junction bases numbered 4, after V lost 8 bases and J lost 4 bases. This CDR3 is CASGSGGAYEQYF. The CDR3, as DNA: TGTGCCAGCGGTAGCGGGGGGGCTTACGAGCAGTACTTC.

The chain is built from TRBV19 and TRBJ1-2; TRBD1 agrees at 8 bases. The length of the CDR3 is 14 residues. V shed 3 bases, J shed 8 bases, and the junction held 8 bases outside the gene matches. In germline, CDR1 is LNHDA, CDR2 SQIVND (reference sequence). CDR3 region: CASSIDGQGGGYTF. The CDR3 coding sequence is TGTGCCAGTAGTATCGACGGACAGGGTGGCGGCTACACCTTC.

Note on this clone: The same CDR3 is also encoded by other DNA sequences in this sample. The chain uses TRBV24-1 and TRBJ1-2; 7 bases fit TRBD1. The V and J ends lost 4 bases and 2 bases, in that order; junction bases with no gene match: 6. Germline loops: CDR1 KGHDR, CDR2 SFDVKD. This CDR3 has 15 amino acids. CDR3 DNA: TGTGCCACCAGTGACCCAGGGACAGAGAACTATGGCTACACCTTC. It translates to CATSDPGTENYGYTF.

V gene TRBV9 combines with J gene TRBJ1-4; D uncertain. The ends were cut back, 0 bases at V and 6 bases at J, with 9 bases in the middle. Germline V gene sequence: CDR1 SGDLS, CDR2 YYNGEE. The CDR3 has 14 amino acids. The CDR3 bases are TGTGCCAGCAGCGTAGAAGGGAGGGATGAAAAACTGTTTTTT. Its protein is CASSVEGRDEKLFF.

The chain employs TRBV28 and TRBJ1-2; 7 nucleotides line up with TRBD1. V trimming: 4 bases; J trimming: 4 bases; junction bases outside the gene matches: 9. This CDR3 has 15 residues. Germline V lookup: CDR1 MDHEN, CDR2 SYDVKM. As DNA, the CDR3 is TGTGCCAGCAGTTCCAAAGGGGGCCCTCCCTATGGCTACACCTTC. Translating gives CASSSKGGPPYGYTF.

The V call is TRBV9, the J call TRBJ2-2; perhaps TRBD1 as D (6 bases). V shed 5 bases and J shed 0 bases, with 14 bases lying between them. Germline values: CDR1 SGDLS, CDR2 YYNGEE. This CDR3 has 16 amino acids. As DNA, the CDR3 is TGTGCCAGCAGGTTAGGGGGAGCGGCGAACACCGGGGAGCTGTTTTTT. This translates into CASRLGGAANTGELFF.

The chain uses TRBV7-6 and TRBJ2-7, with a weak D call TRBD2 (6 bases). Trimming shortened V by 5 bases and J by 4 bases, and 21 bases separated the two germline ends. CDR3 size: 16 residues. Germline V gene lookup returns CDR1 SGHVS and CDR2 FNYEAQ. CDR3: CASSEGLPGVGYEQYF. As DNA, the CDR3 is TGTGCCAGCAGCGAGGGGCTACCGGGAGTAGGTTACGAGCAGTACTTC.

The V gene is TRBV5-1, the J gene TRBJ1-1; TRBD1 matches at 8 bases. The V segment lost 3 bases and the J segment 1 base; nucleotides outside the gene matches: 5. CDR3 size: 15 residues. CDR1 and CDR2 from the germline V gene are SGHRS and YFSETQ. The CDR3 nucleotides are TGCGCCAGCAGCTCTAGACAGGGGCCGAACACTGAAGCTTTCTTT. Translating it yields CASSSRQGPNTEAFF. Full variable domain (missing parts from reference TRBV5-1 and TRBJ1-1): KAGVTQTPRYLIKTRGQQVTLSCSPISGHRSVSWYQQTPGQGLQFLFEYFSETQRNKGNFPGRFSGRQFSNSRSEMNVSTLELGDSALYLCASSSRQGPNTEAFFGQGTRLTVV.

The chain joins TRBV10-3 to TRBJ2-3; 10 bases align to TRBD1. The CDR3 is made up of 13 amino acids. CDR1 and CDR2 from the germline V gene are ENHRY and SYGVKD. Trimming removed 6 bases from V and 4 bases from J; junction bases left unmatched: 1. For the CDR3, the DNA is TGTGCCATCAGGACAGGGGGCGCAGATACGCAGTATTTT. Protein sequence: CAIRTGGADTQYF.

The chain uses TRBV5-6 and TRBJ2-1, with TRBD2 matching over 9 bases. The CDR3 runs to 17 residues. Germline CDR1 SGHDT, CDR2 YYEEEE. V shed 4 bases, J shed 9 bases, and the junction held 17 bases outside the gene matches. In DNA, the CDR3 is TGTGCCAGCAGCCGACCTATAAGTGGCGGGAGGGCTGGTGAGCAGTTCTTC. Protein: CASSRPISGGRAGEQFF. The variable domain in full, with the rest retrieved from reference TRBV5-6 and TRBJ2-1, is DAGVTQSPTHLIKTRGQQVTLRCSPKSGHDTVSWYQQALGQGPQFIFQYYEEEERQRGNFPDRFSGHQFPNYSSELNVNALLLGDSALYLCASSRPISGGRAGEQFFGPGTRLTVL.

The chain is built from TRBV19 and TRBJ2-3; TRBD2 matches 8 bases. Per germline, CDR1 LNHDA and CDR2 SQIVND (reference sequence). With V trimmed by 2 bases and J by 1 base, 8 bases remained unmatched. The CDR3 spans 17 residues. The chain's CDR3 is CASSISRGGPRTDTQYF. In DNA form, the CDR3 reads TGTGCCAGTAGTATAAGTCGGGGGGGCCCCCGCACAGATACGCAGTATTTT.

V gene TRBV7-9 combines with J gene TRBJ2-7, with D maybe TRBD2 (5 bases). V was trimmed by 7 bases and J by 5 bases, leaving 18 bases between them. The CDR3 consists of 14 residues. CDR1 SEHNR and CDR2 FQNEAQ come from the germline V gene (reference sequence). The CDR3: CASNPPAVGDEQYF. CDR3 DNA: TGTGCCAGCAACCCCCCTGCGGTCGGGGACGAGCAGTACTTC.